This TCR beta chain was identified during a study of cytomegalovirus exposure and HLA in healthy donors (dated by TCRdb to about 2017). Context from the whole study: According to a later analysis, one platform produced both the approximately 110 validation repertoires and the 666 repertoires of the first cohort. The study aimed to test whether cataloging public T cell receptors could reveal signatures of past pathogen exposure. A separate validation cohort of 90 to 150 different subjects was used in addition to the approximately 670-subject first cohort. The study combined high-throughput TCR immunosequencing, statistical association of individual TCRs with disease status, and machine learning to predict cytomegalovirus infection status. Paper-wide results and their limitations: The authors suggested that the approach could potentially be extended to other disease states and immunological phenotypes. Of the cluster scores, roughly 95% were above 0 in a later analysis, which found that TCRs clustered in the first cohort also tended to co-occur in the approximately 120 validation repertoires. All 120 or so repertoires were used to score co-occurrence in the validation cohort in a later analysis, because that analysis had no HLA typing for the cohort. While some public TCRs were present in many individuals, most TCR sequences turned up only very rarely across donors. A total of about 150 TCR beta chains were listed by the study as associated with cytomegalovirus. A few of the identified cytomegalovirus-associated TCR beta chains were confirmed in vitro to be specific for cytomegalovirus antigens. The classifier was reported to diagnose cytomegalovirus status with high specificity and sensitivity in both the original cohort and the validation cohort.

Libraries were constructed by the immunoSEQ multiplex PCR assay. As for the authors' bioinformatics: A statistical classification framework was built to diagnose cytomegalovirus status from the catalog of TCR beta chain sequences. The table comes from immuneACCESS by way of TCRdb, which keeps in-frame sequences with V and J called. Part of the clones is missing from these tables; in studies checked, under half for an unresolved V gene and the rest for unknown reasons. V and J calls and clone size come straight from that table; D and trimming were deduced from the DNA. A total of approximately 160,000 clones appear in this sample, about four fifths of them only once. About 10% of the sample rests with the top ten. The V end loses 2 bases and the J end loses 6 bases, and a stretch of 13 bases separates them. Including the terminal cysteine and phenylalanine, the CDR3 comprises 15 residues. Only the CDR3 portion is preserved as DNA: 45 bases, with reading frame beginning at the first base. In the germline V gene, CDR1 corresponds to MDHEN and CDR2 to SYDVKM.

The donors belonged to the validation cohort of over a hundred subjects, which was separate from the approximately 700-subject first cohort. About this clone itself: Which antigen it targets is not known. Base qualities are not provided; no much larger clone lies one nucleotide away.

The sequence was obtained from a man aged 25-45 years in good health and CMV-seropositive. The sample comprised PBMCs. The chain is assembled from TRBV28 and TRBJ1-4; the D segment cannot be called with confidence. The CDR3 in this case is CASSLARVRDEKLFF. In nucleotide form, the sequence is TGTGCCAGCAGTTTAGCGAGGGTACGGGATGAAAAACTGTTTTTT.